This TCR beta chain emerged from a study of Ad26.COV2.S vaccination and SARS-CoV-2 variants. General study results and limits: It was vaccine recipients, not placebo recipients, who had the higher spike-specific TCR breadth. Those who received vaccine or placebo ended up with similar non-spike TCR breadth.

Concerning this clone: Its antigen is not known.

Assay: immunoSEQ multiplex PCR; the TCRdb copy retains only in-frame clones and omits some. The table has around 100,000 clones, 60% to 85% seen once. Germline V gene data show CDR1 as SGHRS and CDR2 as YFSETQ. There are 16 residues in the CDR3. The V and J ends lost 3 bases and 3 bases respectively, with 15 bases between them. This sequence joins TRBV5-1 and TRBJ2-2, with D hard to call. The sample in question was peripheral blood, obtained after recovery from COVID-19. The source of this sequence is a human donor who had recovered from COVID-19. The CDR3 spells CASSSQVGSDTGELFF. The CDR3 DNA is TGCGCCAGCAGCTCGCAAGTGGGGTCGGACACCGGGGAGCTGTTTTTT.